These 11 T cell receptor beta chains were all obtained from the same sample, sequenced in a study of response to subunit inactivated influenza vaccine. MiXCR was run by TCRdb on the RT-PCR reads, yielding one entry per CDR3 protein. This table has under 850,000 distinct CDR3 sequences, around 20% appearing once. The sample was PBMCs from blood, taken less than 6 days after vaccination. The receptors originated from a man aged 45-65 years who received an inactivated influenza vaccine.

This clonotype was recorded many times. This rearrangement joins TRBV10-3 to TRBJ2-1, with 7 positions matching TRBD2. This CDR3 is 17 amino acids long. V lost 0 bases and J lost 6; bases outside the gene matches: 11. The germline gives CDR1 ENHRY, CDR2 SYGVKD. CDR3 bases: TGTGCCATCAGTGAGTCCCAAGGGACTAACCTGGGCAATGAGCAGTTCTTC. Amino acid sequence: CAISESQGTNLGNEQFF.

J is TRBJ2-2 and V is TRBV4-3; 8 bases agree with TRBD1. V trimming: 0 bases; J trimming: 1 base; junction bases outside the gene matches: 1. Germline V lookup: CDR1 LGHNA, CDR2 YSLEER. This CDR3 is built from 16 residues. This chain's CDR3 is CASSQEGTGNTGELFF. The CDR3 DNA sequence: TGCGCCAGCAGCCAAGAAGGGACAGGGAACACCGGGGAGCTGTTTTTT.

The chain links TRBV15 to TRBJ1-4; tentative D call: TRBD1 (5 bases). The germline gives CDR1 LNHNV, CDR2 YYDKDF (reference sequence). This CDR3 region has 15 residues. Trimming removed 0 bases at V and 8 bases at J, with 13 bases between. The CDR3 DNA reads as TGTGCCACCAGCAGAGATCTGTCAAAGGGGGAAAAACTGTTTTTT. Protein sequence: CATSRDLSKGEKLFF.

The genes are TRBV12-3 or TRBV12-4 and TRBJ1-6; 8 bases are a match to TRBD1. The CDR3 spans 15 residues. The V segment lost 4 bases and the J segment 7 bases; nucleotides outside the gene matches: 6. As DNA, the CDR3 is TGTGCCAGCAGTTCGCGGACAGGGAGCAATTCACCCCTCCACTTT. It specifies CASSSRTGSNSPLHF.

J is TRBJ2-1 and V is TRBV29-1; 8 bases are a match to TRBD2. This CDR3 spans 13 amino acids. From germline, CDR1 is SQVTM and CDR2 ANQGSEA. J was trimmed by 0 bases and V by 6 bases; bases with no gene match: 1. The CDR3: CSVTSDSYNEQFF. The CDR3 DNA reads as TGCAGCGTGACTAGCGACTCCTACAATGAGCAGTTCTTC.

The rearrangement joins TRBV4-1 to TRBJ1-1; no clear D gene. This CDR3 spans 14 amino acids. CDR1 is MGHRA, CDR2 YSYEKL, per germline. Trimming left V 1 base short and J 9 bases short, with 15 bases between. CDR3 bases: TGCGCCAGCAGCCAAGTATCTGAGGCAGAAAAAGCTTTCTTT. It is translated as CASSQVSEAEKAFF.

This chain links TRBV5-6 with TRBJ2-7; D is unclear. CDR3 length: 14 residues. The germline V and J ends were trimmed by 2 bases and 4 bases, with 13 bases remaining between them. CDR1 is SGHDT and CDR2 is YYEEEE in the germline V gene. CDR3 protein: CASSLSVLGYEQYF. The CDR3 DNA reads TGTGCCAGCAGCTTATCAGTTTTGGGTTACGAGCAGTACTTC.

Remarks on this clonotype: No conserved phenylalanine or tryptophan ends this CDR3, so it is likely a read error. The rearrangement links TRBV14 to TRBJ1-1, with no clear D. The CDR3 consists of 14 residues. CDR1 is SGHDN and CDR2 is FVKESK in the germline V gene. V gave up 0 bases and J gave up 1 base, with 6 bases separating them. In DNA, the CDR3 is TGTGCCAGCAGCCAAGAGACACCGAACACTGAAGCTTTCTCT. The encoded protein is CASSQETPNTEAFS.

The rearrangement links TRBV6-1 to TRBJ2-1, with D maybe TRBD1 (6 bases). V was pared by 5 bases and J by 3 bases, with 11 bases between. Per the germline V gene, CDR1 is MNHNS and CDR2 is SASEGT. This CDR3 is built from 14 residues. The CDR3 bases are TGTGCCAGCAGTAGGACAGCGGACTACAATGAGCAGTTCTTC. Translation gives CASSRTADYNEQFF.

J is TRBJ1-1 and V is TRBV6-1; 8 bases align to TRBD1. The V gene's germline CDR1 is MNHNS and CDR2 SASEGT. The CDR3 loop spans 14 amino acids. V was clipped by 6 bases and J by 4 bases; unmatched bases: 7. The CDR3 DNA sequence: TGTGCCAGCAGCCGTACAGGGGGGACCACTGAAGCTTTCTTT. Residues: CASSRTGGTTEAFF.

The CDR3 coding sequence is TGTGCCAGCAGCTTAGTTCCGGACCCCCCCGGAGAAGAGACCCAGTACTTC. This sequence encodes CASSLVPDPPGEETQYF. The chain carries TRBV7-2 and TRBJ2-5; D not certain. There are 17 residues in the CDR3. Trimming removed 1 base at V and 3 bases at J, with 18 bases between. From germline, CDR1 is SGHTA and CDR2 FQGNSA.